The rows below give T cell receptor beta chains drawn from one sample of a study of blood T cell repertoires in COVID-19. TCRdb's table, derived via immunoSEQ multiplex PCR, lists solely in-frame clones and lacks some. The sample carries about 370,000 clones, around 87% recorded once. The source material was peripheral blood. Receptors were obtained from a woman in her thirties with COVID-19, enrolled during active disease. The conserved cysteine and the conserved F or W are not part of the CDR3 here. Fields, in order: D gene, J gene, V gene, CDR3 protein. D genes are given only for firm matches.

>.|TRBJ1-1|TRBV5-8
ASSFAFQGGGLNTEAF
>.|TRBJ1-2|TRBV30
AWSAGGEGYT
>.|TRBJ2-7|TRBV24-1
ATSDWGGSGEQY
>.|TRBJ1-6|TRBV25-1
ASSEWGVTKGSPLH
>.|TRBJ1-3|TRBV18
ASSPTGSDTIY
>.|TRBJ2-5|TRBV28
ASSWGVETQY
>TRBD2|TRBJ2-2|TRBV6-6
ASSYRLAGNTGELF
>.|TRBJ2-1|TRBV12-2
ASRSPDNEQF
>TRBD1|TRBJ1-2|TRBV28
ASSHHDRVLGYT
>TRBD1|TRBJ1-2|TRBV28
ASSADRDLYGYT
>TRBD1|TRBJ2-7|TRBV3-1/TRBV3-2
ASSPGQGYEQY
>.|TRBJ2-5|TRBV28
ASSFRQGRLVGEETQY
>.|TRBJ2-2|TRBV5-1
ASSTLQGTGELF
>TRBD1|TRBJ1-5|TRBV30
AWSAGRGSEPQH
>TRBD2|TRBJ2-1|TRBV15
ATSRASLALPSNEQF
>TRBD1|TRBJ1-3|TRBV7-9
ASRPRQGPGNTIY
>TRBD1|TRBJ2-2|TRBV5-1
ASSFTGGKNTGELF
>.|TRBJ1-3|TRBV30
ALDPGTGNTIY
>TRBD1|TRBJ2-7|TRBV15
ATSRDRGTGRYEQY
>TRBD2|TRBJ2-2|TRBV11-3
ASSATSGRVTGELF
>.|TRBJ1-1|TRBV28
ASSPQGRGFTEAF
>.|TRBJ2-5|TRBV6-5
ASRRAPAQETQY
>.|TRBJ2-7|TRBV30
AWSKGGPEQY
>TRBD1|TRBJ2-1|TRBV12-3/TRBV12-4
ASRATGANEQF
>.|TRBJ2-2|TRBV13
ASSLGAGKVTGELF
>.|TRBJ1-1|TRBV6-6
ASSYEGRRYTEAF
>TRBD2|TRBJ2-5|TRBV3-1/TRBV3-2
ASSQAQLAGGLLETQY
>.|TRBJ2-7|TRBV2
ASSPYDYEQY
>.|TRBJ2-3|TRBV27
ASSPLGRITDTQY
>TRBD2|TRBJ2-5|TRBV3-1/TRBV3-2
ASSHRGLPQQETQY
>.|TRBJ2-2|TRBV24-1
ATRAGGPGELF
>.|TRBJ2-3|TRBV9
ASSPSGSTDTQY
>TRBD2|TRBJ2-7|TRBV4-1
ASSQAPGLATYEQY
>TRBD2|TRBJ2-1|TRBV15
ATSRAGTRNEQF